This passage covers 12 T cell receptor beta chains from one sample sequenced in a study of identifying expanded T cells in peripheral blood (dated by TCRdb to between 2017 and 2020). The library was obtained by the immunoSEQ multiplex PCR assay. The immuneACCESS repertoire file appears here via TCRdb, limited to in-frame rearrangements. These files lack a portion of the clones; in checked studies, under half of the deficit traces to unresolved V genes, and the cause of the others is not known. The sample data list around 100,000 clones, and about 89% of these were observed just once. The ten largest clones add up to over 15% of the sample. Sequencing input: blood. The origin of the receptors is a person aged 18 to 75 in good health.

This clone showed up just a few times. CDR3 in amino acids: CAISVGGAKNIQYF. CDR3 bases: TGTGCCATCAGTGTCGGGGGGGCCAAAAACATTCAGTACTTC. The chain has TRBV10-3 and TRBJ2-4; 7 bases are shared with TRBD2. V was clipped by 4 bases and J by 1 base; unmatched bases: 1. This CDR3 is 14 amino acids long. CDR1 is ENHRY, CDR2 SYGVKD, per germline.

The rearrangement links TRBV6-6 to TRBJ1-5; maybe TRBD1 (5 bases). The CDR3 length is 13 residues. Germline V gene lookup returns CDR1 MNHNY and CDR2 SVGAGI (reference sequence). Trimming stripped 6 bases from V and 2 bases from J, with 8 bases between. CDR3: CASRIQGNQPQHF. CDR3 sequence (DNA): TGTGCCAGCAGGATACAGGGCAATCAGCCCCAGCATTTT.

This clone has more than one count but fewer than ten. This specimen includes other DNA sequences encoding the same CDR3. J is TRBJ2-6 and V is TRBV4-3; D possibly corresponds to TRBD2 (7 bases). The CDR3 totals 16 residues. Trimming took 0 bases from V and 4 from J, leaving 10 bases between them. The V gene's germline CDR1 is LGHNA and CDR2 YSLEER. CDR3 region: CASSQDGGGGANVLTF. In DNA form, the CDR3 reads TGCGCCAGCAGCCAAGATGGCGGGGGCGGGGCCAACGTCCTGACTTTC.

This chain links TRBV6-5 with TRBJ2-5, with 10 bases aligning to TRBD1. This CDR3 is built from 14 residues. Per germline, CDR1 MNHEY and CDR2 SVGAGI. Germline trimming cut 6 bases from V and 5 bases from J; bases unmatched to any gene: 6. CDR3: CASSGQGGSETQYF. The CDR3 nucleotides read TGTGCCAGCAGCGGACAGGGGGGTTCGGAGACCCAGTACTTC.

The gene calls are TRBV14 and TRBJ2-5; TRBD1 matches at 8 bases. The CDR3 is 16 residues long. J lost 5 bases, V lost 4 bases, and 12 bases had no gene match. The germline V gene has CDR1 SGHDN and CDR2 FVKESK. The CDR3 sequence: CASSRRRTGIGETQYF. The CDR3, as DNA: TGTGCCAGCAGCCGCCGAAGGACAGGGATTGGGGAGACCCAGTACTTC.

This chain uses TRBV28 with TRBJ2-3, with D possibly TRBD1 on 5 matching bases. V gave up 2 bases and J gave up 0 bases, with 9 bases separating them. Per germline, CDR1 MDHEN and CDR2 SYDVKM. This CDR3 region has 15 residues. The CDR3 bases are TGTGCCAGCAGTTTAATGGGGCAGAGCACAGATACGCAGTATTTT. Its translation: CASSLMGQSTDTQYF.

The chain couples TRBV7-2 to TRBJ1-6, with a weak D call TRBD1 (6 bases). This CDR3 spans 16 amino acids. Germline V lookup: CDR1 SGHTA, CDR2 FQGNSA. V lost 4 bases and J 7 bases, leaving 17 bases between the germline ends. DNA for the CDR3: TGTGCCAGCAGCTGGGGTAAGGGGGGCATCAATTCACCCCTCCACTTT. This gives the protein CASSWGKGGINSPLHF.

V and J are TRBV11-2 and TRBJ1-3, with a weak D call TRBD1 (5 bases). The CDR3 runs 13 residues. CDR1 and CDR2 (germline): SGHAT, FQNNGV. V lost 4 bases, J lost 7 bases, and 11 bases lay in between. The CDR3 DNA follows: TGTGCCAGCAGCTCCAACGAGGGGAACACCATATATTTT. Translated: CASSSNEGNTIYF.

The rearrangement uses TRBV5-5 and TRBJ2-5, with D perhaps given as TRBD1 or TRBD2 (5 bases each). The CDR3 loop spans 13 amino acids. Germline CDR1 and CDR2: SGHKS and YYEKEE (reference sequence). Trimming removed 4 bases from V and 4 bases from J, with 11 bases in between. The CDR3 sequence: CASSLWDGETQYF. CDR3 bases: TGTGCCAGCAGCCTCTGGGACGGAGAGACCCAGTACTTC.

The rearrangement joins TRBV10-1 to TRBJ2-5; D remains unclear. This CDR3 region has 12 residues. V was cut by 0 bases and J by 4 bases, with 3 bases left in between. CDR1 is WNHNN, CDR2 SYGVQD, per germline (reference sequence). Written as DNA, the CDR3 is TGCGCCAGCAGTGAGTCCCGAGAGACCCAGTACTTC. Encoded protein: CASSESRETQYF.

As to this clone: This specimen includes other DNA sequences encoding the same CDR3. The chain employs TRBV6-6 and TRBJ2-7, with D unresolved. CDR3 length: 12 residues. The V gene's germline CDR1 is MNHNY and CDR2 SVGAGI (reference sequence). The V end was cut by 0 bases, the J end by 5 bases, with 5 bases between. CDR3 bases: TGTGCCAGCAGTTACTCGTCCCACGAGCAGTACTTC. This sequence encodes CASSYSSHEQYF.

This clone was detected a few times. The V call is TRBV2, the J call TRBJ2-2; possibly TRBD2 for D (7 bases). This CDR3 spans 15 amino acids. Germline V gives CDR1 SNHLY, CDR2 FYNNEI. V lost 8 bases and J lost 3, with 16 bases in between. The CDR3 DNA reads TGTGCCAGCCTCGTAGGGGGGGGCGACACCGGGGAGCTGTTTTTT. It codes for CASLVGGGDTGELFF. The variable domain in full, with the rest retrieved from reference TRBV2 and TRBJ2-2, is EPEVTQTPSHQVTQMGQEVILRCVPISNHLYFYWYRQILGQKVEFLVSFYNNEISEKSEIFDDQFSVERPDGSNFTLKIRSTKLEDSAMYFCASLVGGGDTGELFFGEGSRLTVL.